This TCR beta chain was captured in a study of blood T cell repertoires in COVID-19 (dated by TCRdb to about 2020). Notes on the research overall: Collaborator samples came from the United States, Italy and Spain and covered acute and convalescent phases of COVID-19. The material from the prospective study consisted of cDNA or gDNA derived from T cells, B-cell-depleted T cells, or PBMCs. The dataset comprised deeply sampled blood TCRbeta repertoires from subjects exposed to, actively infected with, or recovered from COVID-19. The repertoires were released in a freely available public database intended as a resource for research on the immune response to SARS-CoV-2. The samples were drawn from the first 160 participants of the ongoing ImmuneRACE study and from 1,254 subjects provided by 6 global collaborators. Sample metadata almost always included a de-identified subject ID, COVID-19 status, age in years and sex. Where available, HLA class I and class II types were obtained from metadata supplied by the sample provider rather than from assay-based typing. Study-level results and caveats: How much clinical and demographic metadata was included differed by source and by participant, and the metadata was provided uncurated.

Counted from cysteine to phenylalanine, this CDR3 has 12 amino acids. Left in the record is the CDR3 DNA by itself, 36 bases read in frame from the first base. Trimming leaves V shorter by 5 bases and J shorter by 3 bases, with the junction holding 0 bases beyond the gene matches. From the germline V gene, CDR1 is SGHNT and CDR2 is YENEEA. Turning to this clone: Which antigen it targets is not known. Base-call qualities are not available, and no considerably larger clone is one nucleotide away.

The immunoSEQ Assay, a bias-controlled multiplex PCR, was used to amplify TCRbeta CDR3 regions from genomic DNA. Under the source paper's analysis protocol: Within the assay, amplification of reference gene primers was used to estimate how many nucleated cells each sample contained. To quantify the absolute abundance of each unique TCRbeta CDR3 rearrangement, sequence reads were collapsed and filtered. For each sample, productive Simpson clonality was calculated as the square root of Simpson's diversity index across productive rearrangements. The clones in this table, taken by TCRdb from immuneACCESS, are in-frame only. Not every clone is retained; where verified, under half of the shortfall comes from an unresolved V gene, and the cause of the rest is unknown. That table furnishes V, J and clone size, whereas the DNA furnished D and trimming. Recorded for this sample are 400,000 to 550,000 clones; about 90% of them occurred a single time. Roughly 2% of the sample comes from the top ten.

Enrolling through a virtual design, the prospective study's participants ranged in age from about 18 to 89 years and lived across around 25 United States geographic areas. Cohort assignment in the prospective study relied on participant-reported clinical history from a screening survey and a study questionnaire. In the prospective study, mobile phlebotomists collected whole blood, serum and a nasopharyngeal or oropharyngeal swab from each participant. Prospective study participants could optionally give additional blood draws and questionnaires over an approximately 2-month period. Prospective study blood samples were shipped either frozen or at room temperature before DNA extraction.

The origin of this receptor is a woman aged 18-30 years with acute COVID-19. The chain uses TRBV11-3 and TRBJ1-1; the junction holds 7 bases that match TRBD1. Sequencing input: PBMCs or T cells enriched from blood (not recorded which). In nucleotide form, the sequence is TGTGCCAGCAGCCAGGGGGACACTGAAGCTTTCTTT. This sequence encodes CASSQGDTEAFF.